A selection of T cell receptor beta chains follows, all from one sample in a study of OX40 agonist ivuxolimab in advanced cancers. Assay: immunoSEQ multiplex PCR; the TCRdb copy retains only in-frame clones and omits some. The sample lists 65,000 or so clones, around nine tenths occurring once. Here the sequenced sample was CD4+ or CD8+ T cells sorted from blood, taken in a trial of the OX40 agonist ivuxolimab. The source of these receptors is an adult with an advanced solid tumor such as melanoma, head and neck, liver or kidney cancer. Each CDR3 is given with its conserved first and last residue. The D gene is left open where the match is weak. For some rows the clone size is stated as once, few or many, or as a class when expanded; others skip it.

D	V	J	size	CDR3	DNA
.	TRBV30	TRBJ1-3	.	CAWVNAGAGNTIYF	TGTGCCTGGGTTAACGCCGGGGCTGGAAACACCATATATTTT
TRBD1	TRBV18	TRBJ1-1	once	CASSTGVDTEAFF	TGTGCCAGCTCAACAGGGGTGGACACTGAAGCTTTCTTT
.	TRBV16	TRBJ1-2	.	CASSQHDYDRQQDYGYTF	TGTGCCAGCAGCCAACATGATTACGACAGACAACAGGACTATGGCTACACCTTC
.	TRBV7-3	TRBJ2-2	.	CASSPPSGGELFF	TGTGCCAGCAGCCCGCCAAGTGGAGGGGAGCTGTTTTTT
.	TRBV5-1	TRBJ1-1	.	CASSLGQESTEAFF	TGCGCCAGCAGCTTGGGTCAGGAGAGCACTGAAGCTTTCTTT
TRBD1	TRBV9	TRBJ2-1	.	CASSPGQGSNEQFF	TGTGCCAGCAGCCCGGGACAGGGGAGTAATGAGCAGTTCTTC
.	TRBV6-6	TRBJ2-5	few	CASIQGGQETQYF	TGTGCCAGCATTCAAGGGGGGCAAGAGACCCAGTACTTC
TRBD1	TRBV5-1	TRBJ2-1	.	CASSLGPGGTLSNNEQFF	TGCGCCAGCAGCTTGGGGCCAGGGGGAACGTTAAGTAACAATGAGCAGTTCTTC
.	TRBV11-2	TRBJ2-5	.	CASRPLRTQETQYF	TGTGCCAGCCGACCATTGAGGACCCAAGAGACCCAGTACTTC
.	TRBV5-8	TRBJ2-5	.	CASSLGDISQETQYF	TGTGCCAGCAGCTTGGGGGACATCTCCCAAGAGACCCAGTACTTC
.	TRBV5-5	TRBJ1-4	.	CASSPAGSNEKLFF	TGTGCCAGCAGCCCCGCGGGTTCAAATGAAAAACTGTTTTTT
TRBD1	TRBV30	TRBJ1-5	.	CAWSTDRGQPQHF	TGTGCCTGGAGTACTGACAGGGGCCAGCCCCAGCATTTT
TRBD1	TRBV7-2	TRBJ2-1	.	CASSSRAGQGYEQFF	TGTGCCAGCAGCTCACGAGCGGGACAGGGGTATGAGCAGTTCTTC
.	TRBV7-9	TRBJ2-7	.	CASSPETRAHEQYF	TGTGCCAGCAGCCCCGAGACCAGGGCACACGAGCAGTACTTC
TRBD1	TRBV5-1	TRBJ2-7	.	CASSGTGAFAGDEQYF	TGCGCCAGCAGCGGGACAGGGGCCTTCGCGGGCGACGAGCAGTACTTC
.	TRBV7-8	TRBJ2-5	.	CASSLAALQGKQETQYF	TGTGCCAGCAGCTTAGCGGCTCTCCAAGGTAAACAAGAGACCCAGTACTTC
.	TRBV9	TRBJ2-2	.	CASSPRGDRRTGELFF	TGTGCCAGCAGCCCCCGCGGGGATCGCCGGACCGGGGAGCTGTTTTTT
TRBD2	TRBV9	TRBJ2-3	.	CASSSRGRAGGRADTQYF	TGTGCCAGCAGCAGTAGAGGTCGAGCGGGAGGGCGGGCAGATACGCAGTATTTT
.	TRBV5-1	TRBJ2-5	.	CASSLDRYQETQYF	TGCGCCAGCAGCTTAGACAGGTACCAAGAGACCCAGTACTTC
.	TRBV5-1	TRBJ1-5	.	CASSLEGTGNQPQHF	TGCGCCAGCAGCTTGGAGGGGACGGGCAATCAGCCCCAGCATTTT
.	TRBV20-1	TRBJ2-3	.	CLMISTDTQYF	TGTCTAATGATTAGCACAGATACGCAGTATTTT
.	TRBV5-1	TRBJ1-2	.	CASSRTQGHTDGYTF	TGCGCCAGCAGCCGAACTCAGGGACATACCGATGGCTACACCTTC
.	TRBV5-1	TRBJ1-5	.	CASSPGGAGGTQPQHF	TGCGCCAGCAGCCCCGGAGGCGCGGGGGGCACTCAGCCCCAGCATTTT
TRBD2	TRBV5-1	TRBJ2-7	.	CASSLGTSGSYEQYF	TGCGCCAGCAGCCTCGGGACTAGCGGGAGTTACGAGCAGTACTTC
TRBD2	TRBV10-2	TRBJ2-2	.	CAAGVAGGRTGELFF	TGCGCCGCGGGGGTAGCGGGGGGGCGGACCGGGGAGCTGTTTTTT
.	TRBV11-3	TRBJ2-1	.	CASSSTVNNEQFF	TGTGCCAGCAGCTCTACAGTAAACAATGAGCAGTTCTTC
TRBD2	TRBV19	TRBJ2-7	.	CASSIVGAGGYEQYF	TGTGCCAGTAGTATAGTGGGAGCGGGGGGCTACGAGCAGTACTTC
.	TRBV6-6	TRBJ1-1	.	CASTNGGANTEAFF	TGTGCCAGCACCAACGGGGGGGCGAACACTGAAGCTTTCTTT
TRBD2	TRBV10-1	TRBJ2-2	few	CASSESIAGAGELFF	TGCGCCAGCAGTGAGTCGATTGCGGGAGCCGGGGAGCTGTTTTTT
TRBD2	TRBV2	TRBJ2-2	.	CASSEFGLAGVPGELFF	TGTGCCAGCAGTGAATTCGGACTAGCGGGGGTCCCCGGGGAGCTGTTTTTT
.	TRBV2	TRBJ2-6	.	CASTPDVNSGANVLTF	TGTGCCAGCACCCCCGATGTAAACTCTGGGGCCAACGTCCTGACTTTC
.	TRBV28	TRBJ1-3	.	CASRAGNRAGGNTIYF	TGTGCCAGCAGAGCGGGGAACAGGGCCGGAGGAAACACCATATATTTT
.	TRBV5-1	TRBJ2-5	.	CASSSGGAQETQYF	TGCGCCAGCAGCTCTGGGGGGGCCCAAGAGACCCAGTACTTC
.	TRBV6-6	TRBJ2-7	once	CASSPPGSRTYEQYF	TGTGCCAGCAGCCCCCCGGGGTCGAGGACCTACGAGCAGTACTTC
.	TRBV19	TRBJ2-5	.	CASSFGLGQGGETQYF	TGTGCCAGTAGTTTCGGCCTCGGACAGGGAGGGGAGACCCAGTACTTC
TRBD2	TRBV2	TRBJ2-7	few	CASSVDGRAGYEQYF	TGTGCCAGCAGTGTTGACGGGAGGGCCGGGTACGAGCAGTACTTC
.	TRBV29-1	TRBJ2-1	.	CSVVWQNNEQFF	TGCAGCGTTGTATGGCAGAACAATGAGCAGTTCTTC
TRBD2	TRBV5-4	TRBJ2-7	.	CASSNLAGGRLREQYF	TGTGCCAGCAGCAATCTAGCGGGAGGGCGTCTGCGGGAGCAGTACTTC
TRBD1	TRBV27	TRBJ2-6	.	CASRQNTGGVAGANVLTF	TGTGCCAGCAGGCAGAACACAGGGGGTGTTGCTGGGGCCAACGTCCTGACTTTC
TRBD1	TRBV27	TRBJ1-5	.	CASSVGGGNRPQHF	TGTGCCAGCAGTGTCGGAGGGGGCAATCGGCCCCAGCATTTT
.	TRBV6-6	TRBJ1-4	few	CASREEKLFF	TGTGCCAGCCGGGAGGAAAAACTGTTTTTT
TRBD1	TRBV7-8	TRBJ1-2	.	CASSSILRGASYGYTF	TGTGCCAGCAGCTCCATACTCAGGGGGGCTTCCTATGGCTACACCTTC
.	TRBV5-5	TRBJ1-1	.	CASSFSAGVGTEAFF	TGTGCCAGCAGCTTTAGTGCGGGAGTGGGCACTGAAGCTTTCTTT
.	TRBV5-4	TRBJ1-1	few	CASSKQGMNTEAFF	TGTGCCAGCAGTAAACAGGGAATGAACACTGAAGCTTTCTTT
.	TRBV25-1	TRBJ1-6	once	CASSGAAGANNSPLHF	TGTGCCAGCAGTGGGGCGGCGGGGGCTAATAATTCACCCCTCCACTTT
TRBD2	TRBV4-2	TRBJ2-7	.	CASSPTLAGAYEQYF	TGTGCCAGCAGCCCAACCCTAGCGGGGGCTTACGAGCAGTACTTC
.	TRBV19	TRBJ1-2	.	CASSQQVAQGYTF	TGTGCCAGTAGTCAACAGGTTGCGCAGGGCTACACCTTC
.	TRBV18	TRBJ2-5	.	CASSRVEETQYF	TGTGCCAGCTCACGGGTTGAAGAGACCCAGTACTTC
TRBD1	TRBV10-1	TRBJ1-5	.	CASTYHDRQGAGYSNQPQHF	TGCGCCAGCACTTACCATGATCGACAGGGGGCTGGTTATAGCAATCAGCCCCAGCATTTT
.	TRBV19	TRBJ2-7	few	CASSMTAVNYEQYF	TGTGCCAGTAGTATGACAGCGGTAAACTACGAGCAGTACTTC
.	TRBV5-1	TRBJ2-2	.	CASSLVWGAGELFF	TGCGCCAGCAGCTTGGTGTGGGGTGCCGGGGAGCTGTTTTTT
TRBD2	TRBV5-6	TRBJ2-1	.	CASSFLAGVHEQFF	TGTGCCAGCAGCTTTCTAGCGGGAGTGCATGAGCAGTTCTTC
.	TRBV28	TRBJ2-6	once	CASGPRDVRSGANVLTF	TGTGCCAGCGGCCCCAGGGACGTCCGCTCTGGGGCCAACGTCCTGACTTTC
.	TRBV5-6	TRBJ2-7	.	CASSLFRAYSYEQYF	TGTGCCAGCAGCTTGTTTAGGGCTTATTCCTACGAGCAGTACTTC
.	TRBV18	TRBJ1-5	.	CASSPGDYSNQPQHF	TGTGCCAGCTCACCAGGTGATTATAGCAATCAGCCCCAGCATTTT
.	TRBV7-9	TRBJ2-3	.	CATGRADTQYF	TGTGCCACCGGAAGGGCAGATACGCAGTATTTT